This TCR beta chain appears in the sequencing data of a study of T cells in tuberculosis. Study-level information: In South Africa, adults with active tuberculosis were compared with IGRA-negative and latently infected IGRA-positive adolescents. Findings of the study overall: Active tuberculosis patients had shorter CDR3-alpha; the beta difference was nonsignificant.

Concerning this clone: The target antigen is unknown.

This table comes from immunoSEQ multiplex PCR, and its TCRdb copy is limited to in-frame clones, with some not included. The sample shows approximately 31,000 clones, about 83% of them seen only once. Germline V gives CDR1 LGHNT, CDR2 FRNRAP. The CDR3 loop spans 14 amino acids. V lost 4 bases to trimming and J lost 3 bases; unmatched junction nucleotides: 3. Time point here: new active TB diagnosis, blood taken before or within 7 days of starting treatment. The rearrangement uses TRBV12-5 and TRBJ1-5; 7 positions agree with TRBD1. The origin of this receptor is an adult with tuberculosis. The source material was PBMCs, sampled at tuberculosis diagnosis. CDR3 DNA sequence: TGTGCTAGTGGTTCCGGACAGGCCAATCAGCCCCAGCATTTT. Translating gives CASGSGQANQPQHF. The whole variable domain, remainder taken from reference TRBV12-5 and TRBJ1-5, is DARVTQTPRHKVTEMGQEVTMRCQPILGHNTVFWYRQTMMQGLELLAYFRNRAPLDDSGMPKDRFSAEMPDATLATLKIQPSEPRDSAVYFCASGSGQANQPQHFGDGTRLSIL.